The rows below give T cell receptor beta chains drawn from one sample of a study of blood T cell repertoires in COVID-19. TCRdb's copy holds only in-frame clones and misses some; the assay was immunoSEQ multiplex PCR. The repertoire consists of about 180,000 clones, with around 85% occurring once and the leading ten covering more than 7.5%. Sequencing was done on a sample of peripheral blood. These receptor sequences come from a man in his fifties with active or convalescent COVID-19. The CDR3 runs from the conserved cysteine through the conserved F or W. Fields, in order: CDR3 DNA, CDR3 protein, V gene, D gene, J gene, CDR3 length, clone size. The D gene is left open where the match is weak. Clone size is not always given. Where it is, it says once, few, many or a class for expanded clones.

TGTGCCAGCAGCTTTGCGGGGGGCGGCAATCAGCCCCAGCATTTT CASSFAGGGNQPQHF TRBV5-5 - TRBJ1-5 15 -
TGCGCCAGCAGCTTGGAGGGACAGGCAGCTGGGGCCAACGTCCTGACTTTC CASSLEGQAAGANVLTF TRBV5-1 TRBD1 TRBJ2-6 17 -
TGTGCCACCAGTGACCAAACAGTTGCCTATGGCTACACCTTC CATSDQTVAYGYTF TRBV24-1 - TRBJ1-2 14 -
- CATSDFGEETQYF TRBV24-1 - TRBJ2-5 13 -
TGTGCCAGCTTACGCCGGTACCAAGAGACCCAGTACTTC CASLRRYQETQYF TRBV2 - TRBJ2-5 13 once
TGTGCCAGCGGAGGCGACAGGGCGTCCAACTATGGCTACACCTTC CASGGDRASNYGYTF TRBV28 TRBD1 TRBJ1-2 15 -
TGTGCCAGCAGCCCGACGGGGATTAACTATGGCTACACCTTC CASSPTGINYGYTF TRBV9 - TRBJ1-2 14 -
TGCAGCGTTGAGTCGGCCAGGGATAACTATGGCTACACCTTC CSVESARDNYGYTF TRBV29-1 - TRBJ1-2 14 -
TGCAGCGCCGGACAGGGCGTTCAAGATAATGAAAAACTGTTTTTT CSAGQGVQDNEKLFF TRBV29-1 TRBD1 TRBJ1-4 15 few
TGCGCCAGCAGTTCCGGACAGGCCTCCTACGAGCAGTACTTC CASSSGQASYEQYF TRBV5-1 TRBD1 TRBJ2-7 14 -
TGTGCCAGCAGCTTGTTGTCTATGAACACTGAAGCTTTCTTT CASSLLSMNTEAFF TRBV5-4 - TRBJ1-1 14 -
TGTGCCAGTAGCTTTTCGCCGGGACAGGGGGCGAACAGCAATCAGCCCCAGCATTTT CASSFSPGQGANSNQPQHF TRBV19 TRBD1 TRBJ1-5 19 -
TGCGCCAGCAGCTTGGTCGGGACAGGGTTTATGTACGAGCAGTACTTC CASSLVGTGFMYEQYF TRBV5-1 TRBD1 TRBJ2-7 16 -
TGTGCCAGCAGCTTAAGAAGACAGGGGTGGACTGGAAACACCATATATTTT CASSLRRQGWTGNTIYF TRBV7-2 TRBD1 TRBJ1-3 17 -
TGTGCCAGCAGCCCTGACAGGGGAGGAACTGAAGCTTTCTTT CASSPDRGGTEAFF TRBV28 TRBD1 TRBJ1-1 14 -
TGTGCCAGCAGTGAACAGCCAGCAAACTATGGCTACACCTTC CASSEQPANYGYTF TRBV27 - TRBJ1-2 14 -
TGTGCCAGCAGCTTGAGAGTCGACGGGGAGCTGTTTTTT CASSLRVDGELFF TRBV5-4 - TRBJ2-2 13 -
TGTGCCAGCAGTCCCACGGCAGGGGTATACGAGCAGTACTTC CASSPTAGVYEQYF TRBV6-5 - TRBJ2-7 14 -
TGTGCCAGCAGTTTTGGCGACAGGGTAAAGGGAAACACCATATATTTT CASSFGDRVKGNTIYF TRBV28 TRBD1 TRBJ1-3 16 -
TGTGCCAGCAGCCAAGCCGGGGCCGGGGAGCTGTTTTTT CASSQAGAGELFF TRBV3-1/TRBV3-2 - TRBJ2-2 13 -
TGCGCCAGCAGCCAGGCCTCGGGAGGATCCTACAATGAGCAGTTCTTC CASSQASGGSYNEQFF TRBV4-3 TRBD2 TRBJ2-1 16 -
TGTGCCAGCAGCAACCCGGGGAACCCCGAGCAGTACTTC CASSNPGNPEQYF TRBV11-3 - TRBJ2-7 13 -
TGTGCCAGCAGGGAGACAGGACCCTACGAGCAGTACTTC CASRETGPYEQYF TRBV6-5 - TRBJ2-7 13 -
TGTGCCAGCAGCCCAGGTGAGACTAGAGCGCAGTATTTT CASSPGETRAQYF TRBV11-1 - TRBJ2-3 13 -
TGCAGTGGGGGGGACTACGAGCAGTACTTC CSGGDYEQYF TRBV20-1 - TRBJ2-7 10 -
TGTGCCAGCAGTGCACCGACTAGCGGGGGGGCAGTTTGGGAGCTGTTTTTT CASSAPTSGGAVWELFF TRBV6-1 TRBD2 TRBJ2-2 17 -
TGTGCCAGCAGCCGTTACTCCTACGAGCAGTACTTC CASSRYSYEQYF TRBV7-8 - TRBJ2-7 12 -
TGTGCCAGCAGTCTCGGGACAGGGAGAGATGAGCAGTTCTTC CASSLGTGRDEQFF TRBV6-6 TRBD1 TRBJ2-1 14 -
TGTGCCAGCAGTTTTCCAGGGGGCACGACCCAGCATTTT CASSFPGGTTQHF TRBV28 TRBD1 TRBJ1-5 13 once
TGCGCCAGCAGCCTAGACGGGTCCCTTGGTGGCTACACCTTC CASSLDGSLGGYTF TRBV5-1 - TRBJ1-2 14 -
TGTGCCAGCAGCTTAGACGGGAACTATGGCTACACCTTC CASSLDGNYGYTF TRBV3-1/TRBV3-2 - TRBJ1-2 13 -
TGCGCCAGCAGCTTGGCGTCAGGGCTTCTCTACAATGAGCAGTTCTTC CASSLASGLLYNEQFF TRBV5-1 - TRBJ2-1 16 many
TGTGCCAGCAGCCAAGTGAACAGGGGGTCAACCTCTGGAAACACCATATATTTT CASSQVNRGSTSGNTIYF TRBV4-2 TRBD1 TRBJ1-3 18 -
TGCAGCGTATGGGGGACAGGGAACACTGAAGCTTTCTTT CSVWGTGNTEAFF TRBV29-1 TRBD1 TRBJ1-1 13 -
TGTGCCAGCAGACGCGAGGGACAGACGAACACTGAAGCTTTCTTT CASRREGQTNTEAFF TRBV7-9 TRBD1 TRBJ1-1 15 -
TGCAGTGCTAGTTGGACAGGGGGCGTTGAGACCCAGTACTTC CSASWTGGVETQYF TRBV20-1 TRBD1 TRBJ2-5 14 once
TGTGCCGTTGGGACTCTTAAAAACATTCAGTACTTC CAVGTLKNIQYF TRBV24-1 - TRBJ2-4 12 -